This T cell receptor (beta chain) derives from a study of blood T cells in healthy people across ages. This clonotype was detected once. The target antigen is unknown. Overall study results and limits: Significant beta diversity loss was already apparent by age about 42, declining roughly linearly.

The use of a sample-barcoded 5' primer and a J-beta primer mix characterized a second PCR of about 7 to 12 cycles. TCRdb analysed the 5' RACE reads with MiXCR anew, one entry per CDR3 protein. Of approximately 1,100,000 distinct CDR3 sequences listed, 40% to 50% are singletons. V was clipped by 8 bases and J by 8 bases; unmatched bases: 8. The CDR3 has 14 amino acids. Germline V gene data show CDR1 as WSHSY and CDR2 as SAAADI. This chain uses TRBV10-2 with TRBJ2-3, with 12 bases matching TRBD2. The sequencing input was blood. This TCR derives from a woman aged 55-70 years in good health. The CDR3 DNA is TGCGCCAGCGGGCTAGCGGGAGGGGTTGGTACGCAGTATTTT. Translating gives CASGLAGGVGTQYF.